This T cell receptor (beta chain) was sequenced in a study of cytomegalovirus exposure and HLA in healthy donors. On the study more broadly: The roughly 120 validation repertoires, a later analysis reported, used the same platform as the 700 or so repertoires from the first cohort. General study points: The tendency of first-cohort TCR clusters to co-occur in the roughly 110 validation repertoires was identified by a subsequent analysis.

With respect to this clone: Its cognate antigen is unknown.

CDR1 is MDHEN and CDR2 is SYDVKM in the germline V gene. Trimming stripped 6 bases from V and 3 bases from J, with 15 bases between. The CDR3 spans 14 residues. Clones were sequenced by immunoSEQ multiplex PCR, and TCRdb holds only the in-frame ones, with some missing. The sample has 200,000 to 300,000 clones; about 90% are singletons. The sample was PBMCs. This clonotype was sampled from a young woman in good health and CMV-seronegative. The rearrangement links TRBV28 to TRBJ2-7; perhaps TRBD2 as D (6 bases). The DNA of the CDR3 is TGTGCCAGCAGCGCCGGAGGGTCCCGCTACGAGCAGTACTTC. It yields the protein CASSAGGSRYEQYF.